This T cell receptor beta chain was identified in a study of T cell changes during pregnancy in multiple sclerosis. Here immunoSEQ multiplex PCR was the method, and the copy in TCRdb shows in-frame clones only, minus some. The profile covers over 100,000 clones, with around 90% appearing a single time and less than 2% taken by the ten largest. The source is a female donor with multiple sclerosis, enrolled in a pregnancy study. The source material was peripheral blood, sampled in the third trimester of pregnancy.

CDR3 nucleotides: TGTGCCTGGAGTGATACAGGGGGCTATGGCTACACCTTC. Translating it yields CAWSDTGGYGYTF. This chain links TRBV30 with TRBJ1-2, with 8 positions matching TRBD1. The CDR3 runs to 13 residues. Per the germline V gene, CDR1 is GTSNPN and CDR2 is SVGIG (reference sequence). Trimming took 1 base from V and 4 from J; bases not matched to a gene: 2.